This TCR beta chain appears in the sequencing data of a study of T cells in Graves' hyperthyroidism and ophthalmopathy. Overall study context: Initial diagnosis, before any treatment, was when peripheral blood was collected.

Trimming removed 5 bases at V and 8 bases at J, with 13 bases between. This CDR3 is built from 13 residues. From germline, CDR1 is DFQATT and CDR2 SNEGSKA (reference sequence). This clonotype was seen repeatedly, ten times or more. Amplification targeted TCR beta CDR3 regions from RNA transcripts. TCR CDR3 regions were first amplified by RT-PCR with HTBI primers. TCRdb reprocessed the multiplex PCR reads via MiXCR and lists one record per CDR3 protein. The sample has approximately 330,000 distinct CDR3 sequences, under 25% seen once. Hyperthyroidism had been newly diagnosed in patients aged 18 to 65, and its duration was under 2 months. Diagnoses used clinical symptoms, serum thyroxine and TRAb, thyroid ultrasound and orbital computed tomography.

The sample was blood. The J gene is TRBJ1-6, the V gene TRBV20-1; the D gene is possibly TRBD1 (5 bases). This sequence originates from a woman aged 45-65 years with Graves' hyperthyroidism. CDR3 DNA: TGCAGTGCTTGGGGGACTGAAGATTCACCCCTCCACTTT. Its protein product is CSAWGTEDSPLHF.